The text below deals with one T cell receptor beta chain. This specimen comes from a study of cytomegalovirus exposure and HLA in healthy donors. Vbeta (60) and Jbeta (13) primers were used in the PCR. Here immunoSEQ multiplex PCR was the method, and the copy in TCRdb shows in-frame clones only, minus some. The table has more than 150,000 clones, over 60% seen once. V was clipped by 4 bases and J by 7 bases, with 11 bases between them. Germline CDR1 SQVTM, CDR2 ANQGSEA. This CDR3 has 12 residues. The origin of this receptor is a man between 45 and 60 years old in good health and CMV-seropositive. The chain joins TRBV29-1 to TRBJ1-5; no definite D call. The sample comprised PBMCs. The CDR3 DNA reads TGCAGCGTTGGGTCCCCGGGGCAGCCCCAGCATTTT. It is translated as CSVGSPGQPQHF. The whole variable domain, remainder taken from reference TRBV29-1 and TRBJ1-5, is SAVISQKPSRDICQRGTSLTIQCQVDSQVTMMFWYRQQPGQSLTLIATANQGSEATYESGFVIDKFPISRPNLTFSTLTVSNMSPEDSSIYLCSVGSPGQPQHFGDGTRLSIL.